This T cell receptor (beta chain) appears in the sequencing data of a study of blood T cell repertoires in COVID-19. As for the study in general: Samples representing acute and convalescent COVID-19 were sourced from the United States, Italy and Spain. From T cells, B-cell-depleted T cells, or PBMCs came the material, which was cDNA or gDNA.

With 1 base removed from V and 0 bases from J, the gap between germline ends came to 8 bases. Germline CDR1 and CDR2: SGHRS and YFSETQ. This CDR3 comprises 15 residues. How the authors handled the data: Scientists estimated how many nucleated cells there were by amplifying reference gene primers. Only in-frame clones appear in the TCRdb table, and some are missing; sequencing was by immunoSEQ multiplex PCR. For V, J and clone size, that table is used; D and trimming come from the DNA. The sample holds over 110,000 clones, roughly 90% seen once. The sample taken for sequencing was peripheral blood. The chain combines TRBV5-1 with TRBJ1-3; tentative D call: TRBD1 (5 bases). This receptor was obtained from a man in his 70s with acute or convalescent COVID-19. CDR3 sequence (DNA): TGCGCCAGCAGCTTGACGGGGGTCTCTGGAAACACCATATATTTT. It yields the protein CASSLTGVSGNTIYF. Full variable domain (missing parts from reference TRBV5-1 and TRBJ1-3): KAGVTQTPRYLIKTRGQQVTLSCSPISGHRSVSWYQQTPGQGLQFLFEYFSETQRNKGNFPGRFSGRQFSNSRSEMNVSTLELGDSALYLCASSLTGVSGNTIYFGEGSWLTVV.